The clone carrying this TCR beta chain was recorded at least ten times. The antigen is undetermined. Unique molecular identifiers tagged individual cDNA molecules. TCRdb re-called the 5' RACE reads through MiXCR, storing one row per CDR3 protein. The sample has about 35,000 distinct CDR3 sequences; roughly 4.5% are singletons. Germline loops: CDR1 SGHDN, CDR2 FVKESK. CDR3 length equals 13 residues. V was cut by 1 base and J by 3 bases, with 7 bases left in between. This sample was included in a study of early T cells in non-severe SARS-CoV-2 infection. Study details: Chains were not paired, and sequencing was done on bulk RNA from unsorted whole blood.

Study results and limitations: VDJdb matches were skewed toward anti-spike CD8 T cell responses.

Sequencing was performed on whole blood. The rearrangement links TRBV14 to TRBJ2-7; D is unresolved. The receptor was derived from an adult who was a healthcare worker with PCR-confirmed SARS-CoV-2 infection or an uninfected control (not recorded which). CDR3 amino acids: CASSQVSYYEQYF. The DNA for the CDR3 is TGTGCCAGCAGCCAAGTGTCGTACTACGAGCAGTACTTC.